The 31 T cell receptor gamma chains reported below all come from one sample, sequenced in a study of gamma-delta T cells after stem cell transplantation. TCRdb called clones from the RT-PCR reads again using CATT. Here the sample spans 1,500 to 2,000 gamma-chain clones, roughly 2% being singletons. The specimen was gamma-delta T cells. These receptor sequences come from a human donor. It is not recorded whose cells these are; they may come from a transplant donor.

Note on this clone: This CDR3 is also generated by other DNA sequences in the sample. Written as DNA, the CDR3 is TGTGCCTTGTGGGAGGTCCGGCAAGAGTTGGGCAAAAAAATCAAGGTATTT. Translating gives CALWEVRQELGKKIKVF. The chain carries TRGV9 and TRGJP. Germline CDR1 is GITISATS and CDR2 is ISYDGTV (reference sequence). The CDR3 sequence is 17 residues long. J lost 2 bases, V lost 1 base, and 2 bases had no gene match.

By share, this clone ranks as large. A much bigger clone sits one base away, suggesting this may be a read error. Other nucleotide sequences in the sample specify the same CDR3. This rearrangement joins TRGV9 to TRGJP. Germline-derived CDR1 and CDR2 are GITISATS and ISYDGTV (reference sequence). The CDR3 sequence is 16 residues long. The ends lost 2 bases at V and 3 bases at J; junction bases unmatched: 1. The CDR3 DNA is TGTGCCTTGTGGGAGGCGCAAGAGTTGGGCAAAAAAATCAAGGTATTT. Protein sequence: CALWEAQELGKKIKVF.

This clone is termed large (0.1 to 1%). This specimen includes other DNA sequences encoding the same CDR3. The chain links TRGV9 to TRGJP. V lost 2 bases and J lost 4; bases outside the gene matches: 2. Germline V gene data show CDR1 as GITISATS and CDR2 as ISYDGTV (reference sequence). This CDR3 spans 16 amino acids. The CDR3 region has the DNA TGTGCCTTGTGGGAGGGACAAGAGTTGGGCAAAAAAATCAAGGTATTT. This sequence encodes CALWEGQELGKKIKVF.

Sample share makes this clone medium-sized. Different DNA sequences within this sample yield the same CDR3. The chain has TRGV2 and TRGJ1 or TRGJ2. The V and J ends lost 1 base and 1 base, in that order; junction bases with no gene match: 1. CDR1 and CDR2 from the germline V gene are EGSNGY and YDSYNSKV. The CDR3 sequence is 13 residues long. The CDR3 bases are TGTGCCACCTGGGACGGCAATTATTATAAGAAACTCTTT. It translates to CATWDGNYYKKLF.

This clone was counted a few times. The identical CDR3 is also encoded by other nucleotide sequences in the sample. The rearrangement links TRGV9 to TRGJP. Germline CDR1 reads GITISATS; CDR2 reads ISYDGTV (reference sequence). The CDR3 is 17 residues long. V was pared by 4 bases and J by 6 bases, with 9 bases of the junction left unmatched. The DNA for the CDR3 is TGTGCCTTGTGGGAAGTTTCAGGAGAGTTGGGCAAAAAAATCAAGGTATTT. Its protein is CALWEVSGELGKKIKVF.

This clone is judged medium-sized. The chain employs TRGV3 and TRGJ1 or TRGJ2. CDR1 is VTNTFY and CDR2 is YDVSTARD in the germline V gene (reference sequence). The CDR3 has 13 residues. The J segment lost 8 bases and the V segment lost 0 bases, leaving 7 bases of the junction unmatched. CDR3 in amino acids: CATWDRPGDKKLF. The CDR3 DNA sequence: TGTGCCACCTGGGACAGGCCCGGAGATAAGAAACTCTTT.

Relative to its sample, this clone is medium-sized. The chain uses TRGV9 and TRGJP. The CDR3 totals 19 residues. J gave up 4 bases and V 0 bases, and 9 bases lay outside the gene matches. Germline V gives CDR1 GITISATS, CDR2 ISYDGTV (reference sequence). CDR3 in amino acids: CALWEVVVPQELGKKIKVF. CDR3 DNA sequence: TGTGCCTTGTGGGAGGTGGTGGTCCCCCAAGAGTTGGGCAAAAAAATCAAGGTATTT.

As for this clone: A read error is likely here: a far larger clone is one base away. The CDR3 bases are TGTGCCTTATGGGAGAATTATAAGAAACTCTTT. Its translation: CALWENYKKLF. The V call is TRGV9, the J call TRGJ1 or TRGJ2. CDR3 length: 11 amino acids. Germline V gene data show CDR1 as GITISATS and CDR2 as ISYDGTV (reference sequence).

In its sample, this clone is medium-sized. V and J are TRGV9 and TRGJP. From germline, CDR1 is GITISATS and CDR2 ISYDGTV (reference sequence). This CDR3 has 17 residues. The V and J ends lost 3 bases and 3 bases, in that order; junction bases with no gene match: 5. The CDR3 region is CALWEIKQELGKKIKVF. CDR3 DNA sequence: TGTGCCTTGTGGGAGATTAAGCAAGAGTTGGGCAAAAAAATCAAGGTATTT.

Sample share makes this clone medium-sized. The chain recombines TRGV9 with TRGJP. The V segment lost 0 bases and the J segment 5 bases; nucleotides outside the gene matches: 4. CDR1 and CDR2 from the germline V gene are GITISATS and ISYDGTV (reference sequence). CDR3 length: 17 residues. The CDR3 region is CALWEVVKELGKKIKVF. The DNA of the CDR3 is TGTGCCTTGTGGGAGGTGGTAAAAGAGTTGGGCAAAAAAATCAAGGTATTT.

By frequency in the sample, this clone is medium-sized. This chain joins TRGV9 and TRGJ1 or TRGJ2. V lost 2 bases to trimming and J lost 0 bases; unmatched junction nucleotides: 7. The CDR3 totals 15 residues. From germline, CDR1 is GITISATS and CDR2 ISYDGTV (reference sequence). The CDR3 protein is CALWEASKNYYKKLF. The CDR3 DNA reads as TGTGCCTTGTGGGAGGCTAGCAAGAATTATTATAAGAAACTCTTT.

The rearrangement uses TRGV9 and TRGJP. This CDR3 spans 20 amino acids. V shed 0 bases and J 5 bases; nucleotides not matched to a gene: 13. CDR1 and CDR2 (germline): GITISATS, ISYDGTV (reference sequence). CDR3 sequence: CALWEVLEDHEELGKKIKVF. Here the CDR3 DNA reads TGTGCCTTGTGGGAGGTGCTCGAGGACCATGAAGAGTTGGGCAAAAAAATCAAGGTATTT.

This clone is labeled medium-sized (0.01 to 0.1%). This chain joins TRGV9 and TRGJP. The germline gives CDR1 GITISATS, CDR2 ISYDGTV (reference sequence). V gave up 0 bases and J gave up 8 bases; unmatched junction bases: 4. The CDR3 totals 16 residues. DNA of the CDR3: TGTGCCTTGTGGGAGGTGCATCAGTTGGGCAAAAAAATCAAGGTATTT. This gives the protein CALWEVHQLGKKIKVF.

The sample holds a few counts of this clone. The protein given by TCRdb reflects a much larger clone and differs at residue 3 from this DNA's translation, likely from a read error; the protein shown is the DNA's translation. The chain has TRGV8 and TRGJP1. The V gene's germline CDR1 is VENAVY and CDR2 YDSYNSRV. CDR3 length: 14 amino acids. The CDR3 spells CAAWDYTTGWFKIF. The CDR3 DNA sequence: TGTGCCGCCTGGGATTATACCACTGGTTGGTTCAAGATATTT.

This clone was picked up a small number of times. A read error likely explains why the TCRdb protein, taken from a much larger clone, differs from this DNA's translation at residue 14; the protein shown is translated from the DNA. The chain's CDR3 is CALWEEQELGKKIRVF. In DNA form, the CDR3 reads TGTGCCTTGTGGGAGGAACAAGAGTTGGGCAAAAAAATCAGGGTATTT. This sequence joins TRGV9 and TRGJP. This CDR3 is built from 16 residues. CDR1 GITISATS and CDR2 ISYDGTV come from the germline V gene (reference sequence).

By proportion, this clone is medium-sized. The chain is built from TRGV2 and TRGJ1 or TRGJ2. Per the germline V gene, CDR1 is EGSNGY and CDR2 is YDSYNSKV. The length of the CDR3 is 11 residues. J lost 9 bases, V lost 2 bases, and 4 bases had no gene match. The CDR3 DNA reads TGTGCCACCTGGGACGTACTTAAGAAACTCTTT. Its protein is CATWDVLKKLF.

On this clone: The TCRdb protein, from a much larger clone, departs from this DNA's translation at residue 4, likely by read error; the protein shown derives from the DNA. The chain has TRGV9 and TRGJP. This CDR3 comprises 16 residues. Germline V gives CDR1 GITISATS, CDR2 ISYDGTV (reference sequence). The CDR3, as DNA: TGTGCCTTGCGGGAGGTGCGGGAGTTGGGCAAAAAAATCAAGGTATTT. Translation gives CALREVRELGKKIKVF.

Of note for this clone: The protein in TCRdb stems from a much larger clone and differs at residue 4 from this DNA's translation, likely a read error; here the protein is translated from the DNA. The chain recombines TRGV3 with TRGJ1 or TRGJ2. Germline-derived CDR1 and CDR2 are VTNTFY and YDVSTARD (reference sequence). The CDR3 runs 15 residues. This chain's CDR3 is CATRDRPSNYYKKLF. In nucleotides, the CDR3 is TGTGCCACCCGGGACAGGCCTTCGAATTATTATAAGAAACTCTTT.

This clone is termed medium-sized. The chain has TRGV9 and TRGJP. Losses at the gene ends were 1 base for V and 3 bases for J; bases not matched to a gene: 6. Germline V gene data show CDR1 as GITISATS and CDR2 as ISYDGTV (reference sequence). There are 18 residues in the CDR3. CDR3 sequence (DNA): TGTGCCTTGTGGGAGGTAGTCACGCAAGAGTTGGGCAAAAAAATCAAGGTATTT. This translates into CALWEVVTQELGKKIKVF.

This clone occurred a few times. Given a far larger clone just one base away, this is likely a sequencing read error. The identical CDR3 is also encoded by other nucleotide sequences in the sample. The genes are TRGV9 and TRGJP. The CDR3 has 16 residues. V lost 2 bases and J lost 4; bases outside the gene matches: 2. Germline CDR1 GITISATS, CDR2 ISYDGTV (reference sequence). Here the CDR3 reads CALWEGQELGKKIKVF. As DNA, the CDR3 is TGTGCCTTGTGGGAGGGCCAAGAGTTGGGCAAAAAAATCAAGGTATTT.

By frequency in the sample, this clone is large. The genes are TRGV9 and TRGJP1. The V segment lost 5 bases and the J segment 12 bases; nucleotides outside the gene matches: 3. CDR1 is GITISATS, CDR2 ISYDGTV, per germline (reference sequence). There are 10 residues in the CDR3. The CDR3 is CALWARFKIF. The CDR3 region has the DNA TGTGCCTTGTGGGCAAGGTTCAAGATATTT.

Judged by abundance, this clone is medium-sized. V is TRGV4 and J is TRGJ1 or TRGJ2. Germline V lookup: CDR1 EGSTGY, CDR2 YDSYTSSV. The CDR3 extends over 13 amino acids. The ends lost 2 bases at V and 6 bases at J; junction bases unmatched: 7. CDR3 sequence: CATWDEYCYKKLF. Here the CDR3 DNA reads TGTGCCACCTGGGATGAGTACTGTTATAAGAAACTCTTT.

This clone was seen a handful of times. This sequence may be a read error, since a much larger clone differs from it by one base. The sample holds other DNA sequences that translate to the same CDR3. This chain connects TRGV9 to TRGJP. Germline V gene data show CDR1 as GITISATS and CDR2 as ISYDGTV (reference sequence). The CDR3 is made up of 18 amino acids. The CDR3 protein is CALWEPTVQELGKKIKVF. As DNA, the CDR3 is TGTGCCCTGTGGGAGCCCACGGTGCAAGAGTTGGGCAAAAAAATCAAGGTATTT.

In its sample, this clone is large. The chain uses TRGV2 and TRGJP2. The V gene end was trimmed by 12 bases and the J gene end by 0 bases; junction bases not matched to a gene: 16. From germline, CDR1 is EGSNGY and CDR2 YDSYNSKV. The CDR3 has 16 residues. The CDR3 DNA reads TGTGCCCCCCGATATCGACCATATAGTAGTGATTGGATCAAGACGTTT. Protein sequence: CAPRYRPYSSDWIKTF.

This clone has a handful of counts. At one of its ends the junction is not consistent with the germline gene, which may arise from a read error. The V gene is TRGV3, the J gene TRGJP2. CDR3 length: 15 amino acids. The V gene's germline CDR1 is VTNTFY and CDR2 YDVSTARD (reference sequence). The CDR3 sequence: CATWGRPGSDWIKTF. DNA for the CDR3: TGTGCCACCTGGGGCAGGCCGGGCAGTGATTGGATCAAGACGTTT.

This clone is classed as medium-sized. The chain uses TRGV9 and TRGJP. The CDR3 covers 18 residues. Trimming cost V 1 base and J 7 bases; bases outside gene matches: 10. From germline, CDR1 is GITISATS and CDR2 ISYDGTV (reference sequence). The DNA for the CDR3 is TGTGCCTTGTGGGAGGTTCTCCCTCGGGAGTTGGGCAAAAAAATCAAGGTATTT. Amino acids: CALWEVLPRELGKKIKVF.

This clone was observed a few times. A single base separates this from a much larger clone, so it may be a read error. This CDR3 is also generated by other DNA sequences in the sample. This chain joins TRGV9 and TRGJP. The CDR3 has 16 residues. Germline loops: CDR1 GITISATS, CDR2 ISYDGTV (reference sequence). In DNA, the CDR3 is TGCGCCTTGTGGGAGCCGCACGGGTTGGGCAAAAAAATCAAGGTATTT. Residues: CALWEPHGLGKKIKVF.

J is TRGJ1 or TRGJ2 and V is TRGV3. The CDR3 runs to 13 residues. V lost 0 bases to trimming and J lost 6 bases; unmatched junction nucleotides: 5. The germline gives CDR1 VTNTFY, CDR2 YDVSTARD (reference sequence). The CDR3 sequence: CATWDRRGYKKLF. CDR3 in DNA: TGTGCCACCTGGGACAGGCGCGGTTATAAGAAACTCTTT.

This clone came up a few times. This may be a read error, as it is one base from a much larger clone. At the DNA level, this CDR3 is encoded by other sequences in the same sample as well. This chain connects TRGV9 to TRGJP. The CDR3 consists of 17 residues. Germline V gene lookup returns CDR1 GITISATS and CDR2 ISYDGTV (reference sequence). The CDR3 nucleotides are TGTGCTTTGTGGGAGGCCCAACAAGAGTTGGGCAAAAAAATCAAGGTATTT. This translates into CALWEAQQELGKKIKVF.

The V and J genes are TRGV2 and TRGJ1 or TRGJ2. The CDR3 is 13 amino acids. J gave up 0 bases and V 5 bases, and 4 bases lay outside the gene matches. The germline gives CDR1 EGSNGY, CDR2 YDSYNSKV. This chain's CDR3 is CATWVLNYYKKLF. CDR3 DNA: TGTGCCACCTGGGTGTTGAATTATTATAAGAAACTCTTT.

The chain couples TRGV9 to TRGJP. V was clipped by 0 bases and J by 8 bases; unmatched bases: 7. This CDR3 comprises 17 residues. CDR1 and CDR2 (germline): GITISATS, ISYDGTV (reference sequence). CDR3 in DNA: TGTGCCTTGTGGGAGGTGCACGGGAAGTTGGGCAAAAAAATCAAGGTATTT. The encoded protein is CALWEVHGKLGKKIKVF.